This T cell receptor beta chain appears in the sequencing data of a study of CXCR3-negative and CXCR3-positive naive CD8 T cells. Study-level results: Hydrophobicity was higher for TRB CDR3s found in CXCR3-positive naive cells than in CXCR3-negative naive cells.

The libraries of TRB cDNA were prepared using 5' RACE with UMI labels. With the 5' RACE reads reprocessed, TCRdb shows one record per CDR3 protein and no DNA. The table for this sample gives around 63,000 distinct CDR3 sequences. Germline V gene lookup returns CDR1 MDHEN and CDR2 SYDVKM. The CDR3 totals 11 residues. As for this clonotype: What it binds is not known.

The source material was naive CXCR3+ CD8+ T cells from blood. Described subset: CD45RO-CCR7+CD27+CD95- naive CD8+ T cells expressing CXCR3 (TNR3+). The V gene is TRBV28, the J gene TRBJ2-7. This TCR was recovered from a human donor in good health. Some clones in this sample may be carry-over from other donors' samples. The CDR3 protein is CASSRRYEQYF.